These T cell receptor beta chains were read from a single sample in a study of T cell responses to AZD1222 COVID-19 vaccine. Assay used: immunoSEQ multiplex PCR; TCRdb lists only in-frame clones, some missing. The sample holds some 140,000 clones; about 87% are singletons and the top ten take 5.5% to 6.5%. This specimen was peripheral blood, taken on day 0 of AZD1222 vaccination. The source is an adult in good health. The CDR3 runs from the conserved cysteine through the conserved F or W. The D gene is left open where the match is weak. Not all rows give a size; the values are once, few, many and, for expanded clones, a class.

V,J,D,size,DNA,CDR3
TRBV28,TRBJ1-6,TRBD1,-,TGTGCCAGTGGGACAGGGGGAAATTCACCCCTCCACTTT,CASGTGGNSPLHF
TRBV30,TRBJ1-3,-,-,TGTGCCTGGTCCGGGGATCCCTTCTCTGGAAACACCATATATTTT,CAWSGDPFSGNTIYF
TRBV11-3,TRBJ1-2,-,-,TGTGCCAGCAGCCCGTTGAGGGGGGACTATGGCTACACCTTC,CASSPLRGDYGYTF
TRBV7-8,TRBJ2-1,TRBD2,-,TGTGCCAGCAGCTTACGGCGAAGGACTAGCGGGGGCGGGGACGGGGAGCAGTTCTTC,CASSLRRRTSGGGDGEQFF
TRBV20-1,TRBJ2-1,TRBD2,-,TGCAGTGCTGGTGGACTAGCGGAGCACAATGAGCAGTTCTTC,CSAGGLAEHNEQFF
TRBV4-1,TRBJ2-7,-,-,TGCGCCAGCAGCCAAACGGGGGGCGCGGGAGCTACCTACGAGCAGTACTTC,CASSQTGGAGATYEQYF
TRBV25-1,TRBJ2-7,-,-,TGTGCCAGCAGTGCGGGCCTCCGGACAGAGTTTCCCTACGAGCAGTACTTC,CASSAGLRTEFPYEQYF
TRBV19,TRBJ1-2,TRBD1,-,TGTGCCAGTAGGACAGGGGGGTCGAACTATGGCTACACCTTC,CASRTGGSNYGYTF
TRBV29-1,TRBJ2-1,-,-,TGCAGCGTTGATGGCGCACGCTCCTACAATGAGCAGTTCTTC,CSVDGARSYNEQFF
TRBV7-9,TRBJ1-6,-,-,TGTGCCAGCCACCTGACAGAAAATTCACCCCTCCACTTT,CASHLTENSPLHF
TRBV5-8,TRBJ1-2,TRBD1,few,TGTGCCAGCAGCTCGACAGGGACTAACTATGGCTACACCTTC,CASSSTGTNYGYTF
TRBV11-2,TRBJ1-4,-,once,TGTGCCAGCAGCTTACTCGTAAACACCCTAGGAAAACTGTTTTTT,CASSLLVNTLGKLFF
TRBV6-2/TRBV6-3,TRBJ2-5,-,-,TGTGCCAGCAGTTACTTCGCGAACCAAGAGACCCAGTACTTC,CASSYFANQETQYF
TRBV10-3,TRBJ2-3,-,-,TGTGCCATCAGTGTCTTAGGGAGGGGGGATACGCAGTATTTT,CAISVLGRGDTQYF
TRBV28,TRBJ1-5,-,-,TGTGCCAGCAGTTTATGGGACAGTAATAGCAATCAGCCCCAGCATTTT,CASSLWDSNSNQPQHF
TRBV29-1,TRBJ1-2,TRBD1,medium-sized,TGCAGCGTATTCCCGGGACAGGACAATGGCTACACCTTC,CSVFPGQDNGYTF
TRBV7-2,TRBJ1-6,-,-,TGTGCCAGCAGCCGTGGAAATTCACCCCTCCACTTT,CASSRGNSPLHF
TRBV27,TRBJ2-7,-,-,TGTGCCAGCAGTTTTACTGGGAGCTCCTACGAGCAGTACTTC,CASSFTGSSYEQYF
TRBV21-1,TRBJ2-1,-,-,TGTGCCAGCAGCGCACAATCCGGGACAGGGTCCTACAATGAGCAGTTCTTC,CASSAQSGTGSYNEQFF
TRBV12-5,TRBJ2-1,TRBD2,-,TGTGCTAGTGGTTCAATCCTAGCGGGAGTGTACAATGAGCAGTTCTTC,CASGSILAGVYNEQFF
TRBV27,TRBJ2-5,-,-,TGTGCCAGCAGATACAGTTTCCAAGAGACCCAGTACTTC,CASRYSFQETQYF
TRBV7-2,TRBJ2-6,-,-,TGTGCCAGCAGCTCGGAGGTCCCTCCCGTCCTGACTTTC,CASSSEVPPVLTF
TRBV19,TRBJ2-1,TRBD2,-,TGTGCCAGTAGTATAGATCTACTAGCGGGAGGGAACAATGAGCAGTTCTTC,CASSIDLLAGGNNEQFF
TRBV3-1/TRBV3-2,TRBJ2-7,TRBD1,-,TGTGCCAGCAGCCAAGATCTCCGGGACAGGGAAGAGCAGTACTTC,CASSQDLRDREEQYF
TRBV20-1,TRBJ1-2,-,few,TGCAGTGCTAGTGAGGGGCGCGGCTATGGCTACACCTTC,CSASEGRGYGYTF
TRBV9,TRBJ2-7,-,-,TGTGCCAGCAGCGCGGAGGGACAGCCGAGGTACGAGCAGTACTTC,CASSAEGQPRYEQYF
TRBV28,TRBJ1-3,-,-,TGTGCCAGCAGGCGGACACTAAAGTTTCAGAGCTCTGGAAACACCATATATTTT,CASRRTLKFQSSGNTIYF
TRBV21-1,TRBJ1-3,-,-,TGTGCCAGCAGCAAAGTGGGGGGTCCCGTCGCTGGAAACACCATATATTTT,CASSKVGGPVAGNTIYF
TRBV7-2,TRBJ1-2,-,-,TGTGCCAGCAGCTTAGGGGCGGACTACTATGGCTACACCTTC,CASSLGADYYGYTF
TRBV20-1,TRBJ1-5,-,-,TGCAGTGCTAGTCCGGGAGGCAATCAGCCCCAGCATTTT,CSASPGGNQPQHF
TRBV6-5,TRBJ1-2,TRBD1,once,TGTGCCACTGCCATGGGACAGGGGGACTATGGCTACACCTTC,CATAMGQGDYGYTF
TRBV7-8,TRBJ1-3,-,-,TGTGCCAGCAGCTTATGGGAATCTGGAAACACCATATATTTT,CASSLWESGNTIYF
TRBV30,TRBJ2-7,-,once,TGTGCCTGGAGTGTACCCGCTTTGACAAACGAGCAGTACTTC,CAWSVPALTNEQYF
TRBV27,TRBJ2-7,-,-,TGTGCCAGCAGTAAACAGGGTTTCTCCTACGAGCAGTACTTC,CASSKQGFSYEQYF
TRBV5-1,TRBJ2-1,TRBD2,-,TGCGCCAGCAGCAAAGTAGCGGGAGGGAGCTACAATGAGCAGTTCTTC,CASSKVAGGSYNEQFF
TRBV6-2/TRBV6-3,TRBJ2-1,-,-,TGTGCCAGCAGTTATGGGATGGGGCCGAGACCACTCGGGGATGAGCAGTTCTTC,CASSYGMGPRPLGDEQFF
TRBV5-1,TRBJ2-3,TRBD2,-,TGCGCCAGCGGAACGGGGGGAAGCACAGATACGCAGTATTTT,CASGTGGSTDTQYF
TRBV24-1,TRBJ2-3,TRBD2,-,TGTGCCACCCAGCGGGAGGCGCGAGATACGCAGTATTTT,CATQREARDTQYF
TRBV11-2,TRBJ1-3,-,-,TGTGCCAGCAGCTTAATTGGGAGGGACACCATATATTTT,CASSLIGRDTIYF
TRBV25-1,TRBJ2-1,TRBD1,-,TGTGCCAGCACAGGACAGGGGATCAATGAGCAGTTCTTC,CASTGQGINEQFF
TRBV7-9,TRBJ1-3,-,-,TGTGCCAGCAGCTCGGCGGACACCATATATTTT,CASSSADTIYF
TRBV28,TRBJ2-5,TRBD2,-,TGTGCCAGCAGCCCGGGCCCTACTAGCGGGATCCCCCAAGAGACCCAGTACTTC,CASSPGPTSGIPQETQYF
TRBV2,TRBJ1-2,-,-,TGTGCCAGCTTACCCTACCCAGTAGGGCGGGGCTACACCTTC,CASLPYPVGRGYTF
TRBV11-3,TRBJ2-1,-,-,TGTGCCAGCAGCCTGACGGTGTTTGATGAGCAGTTCTTC,CASSLTVFDEQFF
TRBV7-6,TRBJ2-7,-,-,TGTGCCAGCAGCTTAGGGTCAGGGGCTCCCTACGAGCAGTACTTC,CASSLGSGAPYEQYF
TRBV6-6,TRBJ2-7,TRBD1,-,TGTGCCACCAGCGGTTCTCGGACAGGTCCATACGAGCAGTACTTC,CATSGSRTGPYEQYF
TRBV19,TRBJ2-5,TRBD2,once,TGTGCCACGACGACTAGCGGGAGAGGCGAGACCCAGTACTTC,CATTTSGRGETQYF
TRBV30,TRBJ1-2,-,once,TGTGCCTCCCCTCGGTCTGGGGGCTACAACTATGGCTACACCTTC,CASPRSGGYNYGYTF
TRBV7-8,TRBJ2-7,-,-,TGTGCCAGCAGCTTAGGCAGGACCTACGAGCAGTACTTC,CASSLGRTYEQYF
TRBV29-1,TRBJ2-5,TRBD2,-,TGCAGCGTTGAGTGGGGGAGGGGAGAGACCCAGTACTTC,CSVEWGRGETQYF
TRBV13,TRBJ1-5,-,-,TGTGCCAGCAGCTTGGGGCGAGCTAATCAGCCCCAGCATTTT,CASSLGRANQPQHF
TRBV11-1,TRBJ1-1,-,-,TGTGCCAGCAGCTTCGGGACATCTAACACTGAAGCTTTCTTT,CASSFGTSNTEAFF
TRBV6-5,TRBJ2-2,-,-,TGTGCCAGCCCGAGACTAGGAGATCCCGGGGAGCTGTTTTTT,CASPRLGDPGELFF
TRBV5-6,TRBJ2-2,-,-,TGTGCCAGCAGCTACGCTTTGAGGGGCGACCTCGGGGAGCTGTTTTTT,CASSYALRGDLGELFF
TRBV9,TRBJ2-7,-,-,TGTGCCAGCAGCGTAGGAGGTGATTTCGTCTACGAGCAGTACTTC,CASSVGGDFVYEQYF